A selection of T cell receptor beta chains follows, all from one sample in a study of blood T cell repertoires in COVID-19. The table came from immunoSEQ multiplex PCR; TCRdb's copy has only in-frame clones and leaves some out. This repertoire shows some 130,000 clones, more than 75% found once; its top ten account for approximately 20%. The sequenced sample was peripheral blood. The receptor set was obtained from a woman between 50 and 59 years old who had recovered from COVID-19. Each CDR3 is given with its conserved first and last residue. A D gene is named only where the DNA matches it firmly. Clone size, where shown, is once, few, many, or a class for clones that have expanded.

J: TRBJ2-1; D: TRBD2; size: NA; V: TRBV7-2; CDR3: CASSRTGGYNEQFF; DNA: TGTGCCAGCAGCCGTACGGGGGGCTACAATGAGCAGTTCTTC
J: TRBJ2-7; D: TRBD1; size: NA; V: TRBV6-5; CDR3: CASSYTGEIDEQYF; DNA: TGTGCCAGCAGTTACACAGGGGAGATCGACGAGCAGTACTTC
J: TRBJ2-3; D: NA; size: NA; V: TRBV29-1; CDR3: CSVGGRVTDTQYF; DNA: TGCAGCGTTGGTGGCAGGGTAACAGATACGCAGTATTTT
J: TRBJ2-7; D: NA; size: NA; V: TRBV2; CDR3: CASSEARVGEQYF; DNA: TGTGCCAGCAGTGAAGCGCGTGTCGGCGAGCAGTACTTC
J: TRBJ1-4; D: NA; size: NA; V: TRBV5-1; CDR3: CASSLDSGEKLFF; DNA: TGCGCCAGCAGCTTGGACTCTGGTGAAAAACTGTTTTTT
J: TRBJ2-5; D: TRBD2; size: NA; V: TRBV5-1; CDR3: CASYIGLAGGKETQYF; DNA: TGCGCCAGCTACATTGGACTAGCGGGGGGAAAAGAGACCCAGTACTTC
J: TRBJ1-1; D: NA; size: NA; V: TRBV5-5; CDR3: CASSFDSRNTEAFF; DNA: TGTGCCAGCAGCTTTGACAGTAGGAACACTGAAGCTTTCTTT
J: TRBJ2-3; D: NA; size: NA; V: TRBV30; CDR3: CAWSDIAESTDTQYF; DNA: TGTGCCTGGAGTGATATAGCGGAAAGCACAGATACGCAGTATTTT
J: TRBJ1-1; D: TRBD1; size: NA; V: TRBV24-1; CDR3: CATSDPAPGQRTEAFF; DNA: TGTGCCACCAGTGATCCGGCCCCGGGACAGAGGACTGAAGCTTTCTTT
J: TRBJ2-5; D: NA; size: NA; V: TRBV5-8; CDR3: CASSTGLKRQETQYF; DNA: TGTGCCAGCAGCACAGGACTAAAAAGACAAGAGACCCAGTACTTC
J: TRBJ1-2; D: NA; size: NA; V: TRBV15; CDR3: CATSPGGSGYTF; DNA: TGTGCCACCAGCCCGGGGGGGTCCGGCTACACCTTC
J: TRBJ1-6; D: NA; size: NA; V: TRBV5-6; CDR3: CASSLARDSPLHF; DNA: TGTGCCAGCAGCTTGGCCAGGGATTCACCCCTCCACTTT
J: TRBJ2-1; D: TRBD1; size: NA; V: TRBV15; CDR3: CATQAIRSGQLFPRILAVRNEQFF; DNA: TGTGCCACCCAGGCGATACGGTCGGGACAGCTCTTTCCCCGGATCCTGGCGGTTAGGAATGAGCAGTTCTTC
J: TRBJ1-2; D: TRBD1; size: NA; V: TRBV14; CDR3: CASSRGWTGFDSGYTF; DNA: TGTGCCAGCAGCCGCGGCTGGACAGGGTTCGACTCTGGCTACACCTTC
J: TRBJ2-3; D: NA; size: once; V: TRBV7-2; CDR3: CASSYPGNTQYF; DNA: TGTGCCAGCAGCTACCCAGGGAACACGCAGTATTTT
J: TRBJ2-3; D: NA; size: NA; V: TRBV7-2; CDR3: CASSRGPSRDTQYF; DNA: TGTGCCAGCAGCCGCGGCCCTTCGAGAGATACGCAGTATTTT
J: TRBJ2-3; D: TRBD2; size: few; V: TRBV28; CDR3: CASSFAGDHTDTQYF; DNA: TGTGCCAGCAGTTTTGCGGGGGACCACACAGATACGCAGTATTTT
J: TRBJ2-1; D: NA; size: NA; V: TRBV18; CDR3: CASSPGGGYEQFF; DNA: TGTGCCAGCTCACCAGGTGGGGGCTATGAGCAGTTCTTC
J: TRBJ1-3; D: NA; size: NA; V: TRBV5-1; CDR3: CASSATGGQGTIYF; DNA: TGCGCCAGCAGCGCGACCGGGGGTCAGGGTACCATATATTTT
J: TRBJ1-3; D: NA; size: once; V: TRBV30; CDR3: CAWSSGFTGNTIYF; DNA: TGTGCCTGGAGTTCGGGGTTCACCGGAAACACCATATATTTT
J: TRBJ2-7; D: NA; size: NA; V: TRBV5-1; CDR3: CASSLYYEQYF; DNA: TGCGCCAGCAGCTTGTACTACGAGCAGTACTTC
J: TRBJ1-3; D: TRBD1; size: NA; V: TRBV7-9; CDR3: CASSRTGSRNTIYF; DNA: TGTGCCAGCAGCCGGACAGGGAGCCGGAACACCATATATTTT
J: TRBJ1-2; D: NA; size: NA; V: TRBV4-1; CDR3: CASSQVGGRGGYTF; DNA: TGCGCCAGCAGCCAAGTCGGGGGGAGAGGCGGCTACACCTTC
J: TRBJ1-1; D: NA; size: NA; V: TRBV29-1; CDR3: CSVSRQDTEAFF; DNA: TGCAGCGTTTCCAGACAGGACACTGAAGCTTTCTTT
J: TRBJ1-2; D: NA; size: NA; V: TRBV25-1; CDR3: CASRTGLDGYTF; DNA: TGTGCCAGCAGGACAGGCTTAGATGGCTACACCTTC
J: TRBJ1-2; D: TRBD1; size: NA; V: TRBV4-1; CDR3: CASSQDRGFGYTF; DNA: TGCGCCAGCAGCCAAGACAGGGGGTTTGGCTACACCTTC
J: TRBJ2-5; D: TRBD2; size: NA; V: TRBV29-1; CDR3: CSVEGGTSGSWRETQYF; DNA: TGCAGCGTTGAAGGGGGGACTAGCGGGAGTTGGAGGGAGACCCAGTACTTC
J: TRBJ1-4; D: NA; size: NA; V: TRBV4-2; CDR3: CASSQGQSATNEKLFF; DNA: TGTGCCAGCAGCCAAGGACAGTCTGCAACTAATGAAAAACTGTTTTTT
J: TRBJ1-2; D: TRBD1; size: NA; V: TRBV9; CDR3: CASNRDSNYGYTF; DNA: TGTGCCAGCAACAGGGACAGTAACTATGGCTACACCTTC
J: TRBJ1-2; D: NA; size: NA; V: TRBV4-1; CDR3: CASSQVAGNYGYTF; DNA: TGCGCCAGCAGCCAAGTTGCAGGGAACTATGGCTACACCTTC
J: TRBJ2-7; D: TRBD2; size: NA; V: TRBV7-2; CDR3: CASIPRGGTYEQYF; DNA: TGTGCCAGCATACCGAGGGGAGGGACCTACGAGCAGTACTTC
J: TRBJ1-6; D: NA; size: NA; V: TRBV27; CDR3: CASSEGVGSPLHF; DNA: TGTGCCAGCAGCGAGGGTGTTGGTTCACCCCTCCACTTT
J: TRBJ2-3; D: TRBD2; size: NA; V: TRBV5-4; CDR3: CASSLGAGVSTDTQYF; DNA: TGTGCCAGCAGCTTGGGGGCGGGAGTTAGCACAGATACGCAGTATTTT
J: TRBJ1-1; D: NA; size: NA; V: TRBV28; CDR3: CASSFPQGAAEAFF; DNA: TGTGCCAGCAGCTTCCCACAGGGCGCGGCTGAAGCTTTCTTT
J: TRBJ1-4; D: TRBD1; size: few; V: TRBV15; CDR3: CATSRDLTVTGANEKLFF; DNA: TGTGCCACCAGCAGAGATCTAACGGTGACAGGGGCTAATGAAAAACTGTTTTTT
J: TRBJ1-1; D: NA; size: NA; V: TRBV24-1; CDR3: CATSDNRVNTEAFF; DNA: TGTGCCACCAGTGATAACAGGGTGAACACTGAAGCTTTCTTT
J: TRBJ2-5; D: NA; size: NA; V: TRBV19; CDR3: CASSEQGSETQYF; DNA: TGTGCCAGTAGTGAACAGGGATCAGAGACCCAGTACTTC
J: TRBJ2-3; D: NA; size: NA; V: TRBV7-9; CDR3: CASSWVRVGTQYF; DNA: TGTGCCAGCAGCTGGGTTCGGGTTGGTACGCAGTATTTT
J: TRBJ1-1; D: NA; size: NA; V: TRBV2; CDR3: CASTLTGGGTEAFF; DNA: TGTGCCAGCACTCTGACAGGCGGGGGGACTGAAGCTTTCTTT
J: TRBJ2-3; D: NA; size: NA; V: TRBV24-1; CDR3: CATSDSRTVRQRDTQYF; DNA: TGTGCCACCAGTGATTCTCGGACAGTGAGGCAGCGGGATACGCAGTATTTT
J: TRBJ2-3; D: NA; size: few; V: TRBV7-3; CDR3: CASSPQSGTQYF; DNA: TGTGCCAGCAGCCCGCAATCAGGGACGCAGTATTTT
J: TRBJ1-5; D: NA; size: NA; V: TRBV5-1; CDR3: CASSMGPNQPQHF; DNA: TGCGCCAGCAGCATGGGGCCGAATCAGCCCCAGCATTTT
J: TRBJ2-1; D: TRBD2; size: NA; V: TRBV5-3; CDR3: CARSLASGRAGGCNEQFF; DNA: TGTGCCAGAAGCTTGGCCAGCGGGAGGGCGGGTGGTTGCAATGAGCAGTTCTTC
J: TRBJ1-6; D: NA; size: NA; V: TRBV6-5; CDR3: CASRPPGSLNSPLHF; DNA: TGTGCCAGCCGCCCGCCGGGGTCTTTGAATTCACCCCTCCACTTT
J: TRBJ2-3; D: TRBD2; size: NA; V: TRBV3-1/TRBV3-2; CDR3: CASSVRGGGRSTDTQYF; DNA: TGTGCCAGCAGCGTGCGTGGCGGGGGGCGGAGCACAGATACGCAGTATTTT
J: TRBJ1-1; D: NA; size: few; V: TRBV2; CDR3: CASSDVREVGNTEAFF; DNA: TGTGCCAGCAGTGATGTTAGGGAGGTAGGGAACACTGAAGCTTTCTTT
J: TRBJ2-7; D: NA; size: NA; V: TRBV2; CDR3: CASSNPGRGYEQYF; DNA: TGTGCCAGCAGCAACCCGGGCAGGGGCTACGAGCAGTACTTC
J: TRBJ1-4; D: NA; size: NA; V: TRBV6-5; CDR3: CASSPGGGLEKLFF; DNA: TGTGCCAGCAGCCCGGGGGGGGGATTAGAAAAACTGTTTTTT